This TCR beta chain was identified in a study of blood T cells in healthy people across ages. General study results and limits: Estimated diversity, derived from one million T cells, was regarded as an underestimate.

The use of a sample-barcoded 5' primer and a J-beta primer mix characterized a second PCR of roughly 7 to 12 cycles. A template-switch adaptor that had 12 random nucleotides put a tag on each cDNA molecule. Each CDR3 protein gets one entry after TCRdb re-called the 5' RACE reads with MiXCR. This sample has 1.5 million to 2 million distinct CDR3 sequences, with roughly 28% found just once. With respect to this clonotype: The antigen remains unidentified.

The authors extracted at least 6 micrograms of total RNA per sample. V was trimmed by 7 bases and J by 11 bases, leaving 23 bases between them. CDR3 length equals 14 residues. Germline lookup yields CDR1 MDHEN and CDR2 SYDVKM. The sequencing sample was made of blood. The TCR originated in a young woman in good health. This chain connects TRBV28 to TRBJ2-5; no definite D call. The DNA for the CDR3 is TGTGCCAGCATAGAAGGTTCAGGTTATAATGAGCAGTACTTC. Its translation: CASIEGSGYNEQYF.